A selection of T cell receptor beta chains follows, all from one sample in a study of blood T cell repertoires in COVID-19. TCRdb's copy holds only in-frame clones and misses some; the assay was immunoSEQ multiplex PCR. This sample carries 150,000 to 200,000 clones, about nine tenths of them seen once, and the ten largest clones take roughly 8.6%. Sequencing used PBMCs or T cells enriched from blood (not recorded which). The receptors were gathered from a woman in her late teens or twenties who had recovered from COVID-19. CDR3s include the opening cysteine and the closing phenylalanine or tryptophan. A D gene is named only where the DNA matches it firmly. Some rows mark clone size as missing; the rest say once, few, many or name a class of expanded clone.

v_call	clone_size	d_call	j_call	cdr3_aa	cdr3_nt
TRBV7-8	NA	NA	TRBJ2-6	CASSFLSGANVLTF	TGTGCCAGCAGCTTTCTCTCTGGGGCCAACGTCCTGACTTTC
TRBV6-5	NA	TRBD2	TRBJ2-1	CASRGGGANNEQFF	TGTGCCAGCAGGGGCGGGGGGGCGAACAATGAGCAGTTCTTC
TRBV15	once	NA	TRBJ1-1	CATSRDAGAEAFF	TGTGCCACCAGCAGAGATGCAGGGGCTGAAGCTTTCTTT
TRBV5-4	NA	NA	TRBJ1-2	CASSLVSNYGYTF	TGTGCCAGCAGCTTGGTGAGCAACTATGGCTACACCTTC
TRBV13	NA	NA	TRBJ1-1	CASSLSGNTEAFF	TGTGCCAGCAGCTTATCGGGAAACACTGAAGCTTTCTTT
TRBV7-5	few	NA	TRBJ2-7	CARSPERLPNFIHEQYF	TGTGCCAGAAGCCCGGAGAGACTACCCAATTTTATTCACGAGCAGTACTTC
TRBV2	NA	NA	TRBJ1-2	CASSENWTVGYGYTF	TGTGCCAGCAGTGAGAATTGGACAGTTGGCTATGGCTACACCTTC
TRBV7-6	NA	NA	TRBJ2-7	CASSLAGEAYEQYF	TGTGCCAGCAGCTTAGCCGGGGAGGCCTACGAGCAGTACTTC
TRBV28	NA	TRBD1	TRBJ2-3	CASRRGQAFTDTQYF	TGTGCCAGCAGAAGGGGACAGGCTTTCACAGATACGCAGTATTTT
TRBV3-1/TRBV3-2	NA	TRBD2	TRBJ2-3	CASRDLSRAGGLGDTQYF	TGTGCCAGCAGAGACCTGTCGAGAGCGGGGGGGCTTGGAGATACGCAGTATTTT
TRBV5-1	NA	NA	TRBJ2-7	CASSLIDLASRYEQYF	TGCGCCAGCAGCCTGATAGACTTAGCGTCGCGCTACGAGCAGTACTTC
TRBV18	NA	NA	TRBJ1-1	CASSAGEGTEAFF	TGTGCCAGCTCCGCCGGGGAAGGCACTGAAGCTTTCTTT
TRBV6-4	NA	TRBD2	TRBJ2-7	CASSDVAGGPTYEQYF	TGTGCCAGCAGTGACGTAGCGGGAGGCCCTACCTACGAGCAGTACTTC
TRBV7-3	NA	TRBD2	TRBJ2-7	CASSPSGSYEQYF	TGTGCCAGCAGCCCCAGCGGGAGTTACGAGCAGTACTTC
TRBV19	NA	TRBD1	TRBJ2-7	CASSIQGAIYEQYF	TGTGCCAGTAGTATACAGGGGGCGATTTACGAGCAGTACTTC
TRBV1	NA	NA	TRBJ2-5	CTSSGRGQETQYF	TGCACCAGCAGCGGCCGGGGACAAGAGACCCAGTACTTC
TRBV5-1	few	TRBD1	TRBJ2-7	CASSLTRQGPTYEQYF	TGCGCCAGCAGCTTGACGCGACAGGGGCCTACCTACGAGCAGTACTTC
TRBV28	NA	TRBD1	TRBJ2-7	CASSLGGQGHEQYF	TGTGCCAGCAGTTTGGGGGGACAGGGCCACGAGCAGTACTTC
TRBV2	NA	TRBD2	TRBJ2-7	CASIRTSGRNPTPVYEQYF	TGTGCCAGCATTAGGACTAGCGGGAGGAATCCCACCCCCGTCTACGAGCAGTACTTC
TRBV21-1	NA	NA	TRBJ2-5	CASRTYQGGVAETQYF	TGTGCCAGCCGCACCTATCAAGGGGGGGTAGCGGAGACCCAGTACTTC
TRBV11-2	NA	NA	TRBJ1-2	CASSLGITGLVGYTF	TGTGCCAGCAGCTTAGGGATTACAGGGCTTGTTGGCTACACCTTC
TRBV6-5	NA	NA	TRBJ1-5	CASKGQGHNQPQHF	TGTGCCAGCAAAGGGCAGGGTCACAATCAGCCCCAGCATTTT
TRBV11-2	NA	NA	TRBJ1-3	CASSRFFDYSGNTIYF	TGTGCCAGCAGCCGATTTTTTGACTACTCTGGAAACACCATATATTTT
TRBV18	NA	NA	TRBJ2-3	CASSPGSQRAADTQYF	TGTGCCAGCTCACCCGGGTCCCAGCGGGCCGCTGATACGCAGTATTTT
TRBV29-1	NA	NA	TRBJ2-1	CSVEEAQMQFF	TGCAGCGTTGAAGAGGCCCAGATGCAGTTCTTC
TRBV5-1	NA	TRBD2	TRBJ2-3	CASSPLTSGTDTQYF	TGCGCCAGCAGCCCACTGACTAGCGGCACAGATACGCAGTATTTT
TRBV7-9	NA	TRBD2	TRBJ2-5	CASSFPGLAGQTQYF	TGTGCCAGCAGCTTTCCGGGACTAGCGGGGCAGACCCAGTACTTC
TRBV25-1	NA	TRBD2	TRBJ2-1	CASSGRTSPEFF	TGTGCCAGCAGTGGTAGGACTAGTCCGGAGTTCTTC
TRBV30	NA	NA	TRBJ2-3	CAWRRNTDTQYF	TGTGCCTGGAGGAGAAACACAGATACGCAGTATTTT
TRBV19	NA	NA	TRBJ1-1	CASKIWQVSPMNTEAFF	TGTGCCAGTAAAATTTGGCAGGTGTCCCCTATGAACACTGAAGCTTTCTTT
TRBV2	few	NA	TRBJ2-2	CASSDPVSLTGELFF	TGTGCCAGCAGTGATCCCGTCTCCCTCACCGGGGAGCTGTTTTTT
TRBV6-1	NA	NA	TRBJ1-2	CASSEHRTNYGYTF	TGTGCCAGCAGTGAACACAGAACCAACTATGGCTACACCTTC
TRBV4-3	NA	NA	TRBJ1-6	CASSQERQLNSPLHF	TGCGCCAGCAGCCAAGAGAGGCAGCTAAATTCACCCCTCCACTTT
TRBV29-1	NA	NA	TRBJ1-1	CSARQANTEAFF	TGCAGCGCCCGACAGGCGAACACTGAAGCTTTCTTT
TRBV7-8	NA	NA	TRBJ2-7	CASSLDSLYEQYF	TGTGCCAGCAGCCTGGACTCGCTCTACGAGCAGTACTTC
TRBV4-2	NA	TRBD2	TRBJ2-7	CASSQDRTSGRYEQYF	TGTGCCAGCAGCCAAGATAGGACTAGCGGGAGGTACGAGCAGTACTTC
TRBV5-1	NA	TRBD2	TRBJ2-7	CASSPGGAGASEQYF	TGCGCCAGCAGCCCCGGGGGGGCAGGGGCTTCCGAGCAGTACTTC
TRBV6-5	NA	NA	TRBJ2-5	CASSYWAGHAKETQYF	TGTGCCAGCAGTTACTGGGCAGGGCATGCTAAAGAGACCCAGTACTTC
TRBV19	NA	NA	TRBJ1-2	CASSIGQIAHGYTF	TGTGCCAGTAGTATCGGTCAAATTGCCCATGGCTACACCTTC
TRBV29-1	NA	NA	TRBJ1-1	CSVEGGVTEAFF	TGCAGCGTTGAAGGTGGAGTGACGGAAGCTTTCTTT
TRBV7-9	once	TRBD1	TRBJ1-3	CASSSDRAGNTIYF	TGTGCCAGCAGCTCGGACAGGGCTGGAAACACCATATATTTT
TRBV19	NA	NA	TRBJ2-3	CASSTGIGGTDTQYF	TGTGCCAGTAGTACCGGTATTGGAGGGACAGATACGCAGTATTTT
TRBV7-9	NA	TRBD2	TRBJ2-1	CASSSRPLAGGYPYNEQFF	TGTGCCAGCAGCTCCAGACCCCTAGCGGGAGGGTATCCCTACAATGAGCAGTTCTTC
TRBV2	NA	NA	TRBJ1-4	CASSEGREKLFF	TGTGCCAGCAGTGAAGGGAGGGAAAAACTGTTTTTT
TRBV7-8	NA	NA	TRBJ1-2	CASSLSGVAWDGYTF	TGTGCCAGCAGCTTAAGCGGGGTGGCCTGGGATGGCTACACCTTC
TRBV6-5	NA	TRBD2	TRBJ2-3	CASLYGGDTDTQYF	TGTGCCAGCCTATACGGGGGGGACACAGATACGCAGTATTTT
TRBV7-8	NA	TRBD1	TRBJ1-3	CASSLAQGTGNTIYF	TGTGCCAGCAGCTTAGCACAGGGGACGGGAAACACCATATATTTT
TRBV7-8	NA	NA	TRBJ2-2	CASSPFPRQAGELFF	TGTGCCAGCAGCCCCTTCCCCCGACAGGCCGGGGAGCTGTTTTTT
TRBV2	NA	TRBD1	TRBJ2-7	CASSDPGQVAYEQYF	TGTGCCAGCAGTGATCCGGGACAGGTCGCCTACGAGCAGTACTTC
TRBV10-2	NA	NA	TRBJ1-1	CASLLPQGTEAFF	TGCGCCAGCCTCCTCCCCCAGGGGACTGAAGCTTTCTTT
TRBV18	NA	TRBD2	TRBJ2-5	CASSPRAPAGEGETQYF	TGTGCCAGCTCACCCCGTGCCCCAGCGGGAGAGGGAGAGACCCAGTACTTC
TRBV28	NA	NA	TRBJ1-2	CASSLSGGGHRGYTF	TGTGCCAGCAGTTTAAGTGGGGGCGGTCATCGGGGCTACACCTTC
TRBV28	NA	NA	TRBJ1-3	CASSLSIRASSGNTIYF	TGTGCCAGCAGTTTAAGTATCAGGGCGAGCTCTGGAAACACCATATATTTT
TRBV5-1	NA	NA	TRBJ2-5	CASSLSTGSQETQYF	TGCGCCAGCAGCTTGTCTACAGGGTCCCAAGAGACCCAGTACTTC
TRBV28	NA	NA	TRBJ1-4	CASSLRGLFNEKLFF	TGTGCCAGCAGTTTACGTGGACTATTTAATGAAAAACTGTTTTTT
TRBV5-1	NA	TRBD1	TRBJ1-1	CASSLATLRDRGTEAFF	TGCGCCAGCAGCTTGGCCACACTCCGGGACAGGGGAACTGAAGCTTTCTTT
TRBV18	NA	NA	TRBJ1-2	CASSMDRYGYTF	TGTGCCAGCTCAATGGACAGATATGGCTACACCTTC